These T cell receptor beta chains were read from a single sample in a study of cytomegalovirus exposure and HLA in healthy donors. Produced via immunoSEQ multiplex PCR; TCRdb's table is partial and in-frame only. The sample has roughly 140,000 clones; less than 10% are singletons. The specimen sequenced was PBMCs. Receptors originate from a male donor in good health and CMV-seronegative. CDR3s include the opening cysteine and the closing phenylalanine or tryptophan. Each record gives: V gene, J gene, CDR3 protein.

TRBV7-9	.	CASDQAGAPYEQYF
TRBV9	TRBJ2-3	CASSAQLASTGTDTQYF
TRBV10-3	TRBJ2-1	CAIGLAGGGNEQFF
TRBV7-3	TRBJ2-5	CASSLTGWKETQYF
TRBV7-9	TRBJ1-1	CASSLSGTEAFF
TRBV7-3	TRBJ2-3	CASSLTGRGDTQYF
TRBV27	TRBJ2-1	CASSLSSGTARKSYNEQFF
TRBV5-1	TRBJ1-5	CASKLGTNSNQPQHF
TRBV23-1	TRBJ2-3	CASRHRGHTDTQYF
TRBV7-2	TRBJ2-3	CASSLMGLAGRPYF
TRBV4-3	TRBJ2-7	CASSQDLAGATYEQYF
TRBV30	TRBJ2-1	CAWSRSGSYNEQFF
TRBV4-3	TRBJ1-1	CASSQVLGTGNTEAFF
TRBV28	TRBJ2-7	CASSLELAPSYEQYF
TRBV28	TRBJ1-5	CASSLGGASQPQHF
TRBV18	TRBJ1-2	CASSPVSGQGYTNYGYTF
TRBV4-3	TRBJ1-2	CASSHRGLGGYTF
TRBV6-1	TRBJ1-2	CASSRTGQGLEGYTF
TRBV9	TRBJ1-6	CASSALSAGSGSPLHF
TRBV6-4	TRBJ2-1	CASSESGTSIGYNEQFF
TRBV6-6	TRBJ2-7	CASRPLTGTAGYEQYF
TRBV5-1	TRBJ1-3	CASSLDPDSGNTIYF
TRBV4-3	TRBJ2-7	CASSQATGLAYEQYF
TRBV2	TRBJ1-1	CASIPQGSGTEAFF
TRBV7-3	TRBJ2-1	CASSPTRRSNEQFF
TRBV15	TRBJ2-7	CATSRLQGQAYEQYF
TRBV28	TRBJ1-3	CATNSRGRSQPGNTIYF
TRBV5-1	TRBJ2-3	CACGTSVNTDTQYF
TRBV2	TRBJ1-4	CASSSGSTNEKLFF
TRBV28	TRBJ2-7	CASSTPLEDRGRSYEQYF
TRBV5-1	TRBJ2-2	CASSFLASGVFTGELFF
TRBV19	TRBJ2-6	CASRDTRQALNVLTF
TRBV7-3	TRBJ1-1	CASSLMGGDRTEAFF
TRBV7-2	TRBJ2-7	CASSLETGLPYEQYF
TRBV5-8	TRBJ2-1	CASSSPALAGGFTYNEQFF
TRBV19	TRBJ1-6	CASSIRYFPLNSPLHF
TRBV7-2	TRBJ2-1	CASSRSGNNEQFF
TRBV7-2	TRBJ2-7	CASSLSSGTYEQYF
TRBV29-1	TRBJ2-3	CSALQKVGGVSTDTQYF
TRBV7-2	TRBJ1-1	CASSSKGVPNTEAFF
TRBV7-9	TRBJ2-7	CASSFSGGAYEQYF
TRBV7-9	TRBJ2-7	CASTPEDSYEQYF
TRBV29-1	TRBJ2-7	CSVERGDEQYF
TRBV5-1	TRBJ2-3	CASSLVSGGTDTQYF
TRBV7-2	TRBJ1-4	CASSLKGQRPTNEKLFF
TRBV30	TRBJ1-6	CAWSSTVGSYNSPLHF
TRBV10-3	TRBJ1-5	CAISESGTVLVGISNQPQHF
TRBV28	TRBJ1-2	CASSSPDRVGYGYTF
TRBV9	TRBJ1-4	CASSVDPQRSTNEKLFF
TRBV6-6	TRBJ2-5	CASSPGQETQYF
TRBV15	TRBJ2-3	CATSRRGGRPTDTQYF
TRBV28	TRBJ1-5	CASAPGGNQPQHF